The clone carrying this T cell receptor (beta chain) came up a few times. Its antigen is not identified. This record belongs to a study of identical twins. Template switching supplied a universal primer site; unique molecular identifiers were carried on the cDNA. TCRdb used MiXCR to reprocess the 5' RACE reads, holding one entry per CDR3 protein. There are 450,000 to 650,000 distinct CDR3 sequences in the sample; nearly 15% occur only once, and nearly 0.45% lies in the top ten. Study observations and caveats: There is a chance that invariant MAIT and iNKT cells partially muddied zero-insertion analyses. Researchers reported excess low generation probability among twin-shared out-of-frame alpha sequences. Abundant beta clonotypes from cord blood bore fewer insertions; memory repertoires lacked this pattern.

This same sample was also part of a study on yellow fever vaccine responses in identical twins.

This TCR was sampled from a woman aged 18-29 years in good health. Material for sequencing was CD4+ T cells sorted from blood.

The CDR3 spells CATSDTPDHGGDQYF. The CDR3 bases are TGTGCCACCAGTGATACCCCGGACCATGGGGGTGACCAGTACTTC. The chain joins TRBV24-1 to TRBJ2-5; tentatively, D is TRBD1 or TRBD2 (5 bases each). CDR3 size: 15 residues. Germline V gene data show CDR1 as KGHDR and CDR2 as SFDVKD. Trimming took 3 bases from V and 10 from J, leaving 20 bases between them.